Following are 21 T cell receptor beta chains from one sample sequenced in a study of OX40 agonist ivuxolimab in advanced cancers. Measured with immunoSEQ multiplex PCR; TCRdb has only the in-frame clones, and not every one. The data contain 60,000 to 75,000 clones, 84% of them singletons. The specimen comprised CD4+ or CD8+ T cells sorted from blood, sampled in a trial of the OX40 agonist ivuxolimab. The source of these receptors is an adult with an advanced solid tumor such as melanoma, head and neck, liver or kidney cancer.

The chain employs TRBV7-2 and TRBJ1-5, with a tentative D call TRBD1 (6 bases). This CDR3 region has 16 residues. The germline V and J ends were trimmed by 3 bases and 1 base, with 13 bases remaining between them. Germline CDR1 SGHTA, CDR2 FQGNSA. The CDR3 coding sequence is TGTGCCAGCAGCTTGGATGGGACACGGAGCAATCAGCCCCAGCATTTT. This translates into CASSLDGTRSNQPQHF.

V is TRBV9 and J is TRBJ2-2, with 7 bases identical to TRBD1. Trimming removed 1 base from V and 6 bases from J; junction bases left unmatched: 6. The germline gives CDR1 SGDLS, CDR2 YYNGEE. The CDR3 covers 15 residues. The CDR3 sequence is CASSVRTGTAGELFF. DNA of the CDR3: TGTGCCAGCAGCGTACGGACAGGAACGGCCGGGGAGCTGTTTTTT.

In its sample, this clone was seen once. The gene calls are TRBV9 and TRBJ1-5; 7 positions agree with TRBD1. In germline, CDR1 is SGDLS, CDR2 YYNGEE. V shed 0 bases, J shed 4 bases, and the junction held 10 bases outside the gene matches. The CDR3 consists of 17 residues. CDR3 nucleotide sequence: TGTGCCAGCAGCGTAGGAGGAGGGGGCTCGGGGAATCAGCCCCAGCATTTT. Translating gives CASSVGGGGSGNQPQHF.

CDR3 sequence reads: CASTKGPFYEQYF. CDR3 nucleotide sequence: TGTGCCAGCACCAAAGGTCCCTTCTACGAGCAGTACTTC. This sequence joins TRBV27 and TRBJ2-7; D uncertain. V shed 7 bases and J shed 3 bases, with 13 bases lying between them. Germline V lookup: CDR1 MNHEY, CDR2 SMNVEV (reference sequence). This CDR3 comprises 13 residues.

The chain links TRBV4-2 to TRBJ1-2; D not certain. This CDR3 is built from 14 residues. Trimming removed 0 bases at V and 8 bases at J, with 13 bases between. The germline V gene has CDR1 LGHNA and CDR2 YNFKEQ. Here the CDR3 DNA reads TGTGCCAGCAGCCAAGAGGGGATCGGGCCGGGCTACACCTTC. This gives the protein CASSQEGIGPGYTF.

The V and J genes are TRBV11-2 and TRBJ2-1, with no clear D. V was clipped by 7 bases and J by 6 bases, with 16 bases between them. Germline assignment: CDR1 SGHAT and CDR2 FQNNGV. CDR3 size: 14 residues. CDR3 residues: CASTSLWLFNEQFF. DNA for the CDR3: TGTGCCAGCACCTCCCTTTGGCTCTTCAATGAGCAGTTCTTC.

The V gene is TRBV15, the J gene TRBJ2-3, with 7 positions matching TRBD1. This CDR3 is built from 16 residues. The V and J ends lost 5 bases and 2 bases, in that order; junction bases with no gene match: 10. Germline-derived CDR1 and CDR2 are LNHNV and YYDKDF (reference sequence). The CDR3 reads CATSLRRDSNTDTQYF. CDR3 nucleotide sequence: TGTGCCACCAGCCTTCGCCGGGACAGCAACACAGATACGCAGTATTTT.

The chain recombines TRBV11-2 with TRBJ1-1; D is undetermined. CDR3 size: 11 residues. Trimming pared 7 bases from V and 1 base from J, leaving 4 bases between. The germline V gene has CDR1 SGHAT and CDR2 FQNNGV. DNA for the CDR3: TGTGCCAGCACCCAGAACACTGAAGCTTTCTTT. The encoded protein is CASTQNTEAFF.

The gene calls are TRBV7-2 and TRBJ2-5, with TRBD1 matching over 7 bases. Germline trimming cut 7 bases from V and 9 bases from J; bases unmatched to any gene: 14. CDR3 length equals 14 residues. From germline, CDR1 is SGHTA and CDR2 FQGNSA. The CDR3 sequence is CASTPGQAPGAQYF. DNA of the CDR3: TGTGCCAGCACTCCTGGACAGGCCCCCGGGGCCCAGTACTTC.

The chain joins TRBV2 to TRBJ2-7; possible D gene TRBD1, 6 bases. This CDR3 is 15 amino acids long. Between the trimmed V and J ends, which lost 7 bases and 0 bases, there was a span of 16 bases. CDR1 and CDR2 (germline): SNHLY, FYNNEI. In DNA form, the CDR3 reads TGTGCCAGCACCCCGAGGGACAAATACTCCTACGAGCAGTACTTC. Translated, it gives CASTPRDKYSYEQYF.

The V call is TRBV29-1, the J call TRBJ2-3; no firm D call. Trimming left V 6 bases short and J 2 bases short, with 6 bases between. The CDR3 runs 11 residues. CDR1 and CDR2 (germline): SQVTM, ANQGSEA. In nucleotides, the CDR3 is TGCAGCGTGGGGTTCACAGATACGCAGTATTTT. Amino acids: CSVGFTDTQYF.

The chain is built from TRBV18 and TRBJ2-1; no firm D call. CDR1 KGHSH and CDR2 LQKENI come from the germline V gene. V was clipped by 3 bases and J by 2 bases, with 11 bases between them. The CDR3 contains 15 residues. The CDR3 is CASSPSGAAYNEQFF. DNA for the CDR3: TGTGCCAGCTCACCGAGTGGTGCCGCCTACAATGAGCAGTTCTTC.

This clone was found once. The CDR3 DNA sequence: TGTGCCAGCAGCTTACCCCCCGGGACTAGCGGAAAAGAGACCCAGTACTTC. Translated, it gives CASSLPPGTSGKETQYF. The gene calls are TRBV11-2 and TRBJ2-5, with TRBD2 matching over 11 bases. The V and J ends lost 2 bases and 3 bases, in that order; junction bases with no gene match: 8. There are 17 residues in the CDR3. From germline, CDR1 is SGHAT and CDR2 FQNNGV.

This sequence joins TRBV5-6 and TRBJ2-7; D gene uncertain. The V gene lost 1 base and the J gene lost 5 bases, with 7 bases spanning the gap. Germline V gene data show CDR1 as SGHDT and CDR2 as YYEEEE. The CDR3 has 12 amino acids. The DNA for the CDR3 is TGTGCCAGCAGCTTGTTAATAAACGAGCAGTACTTC. Translating it yields CASSLLINEQYF.

The chain employs TRBV14 and TRBJ1-3; D call uncertain. This CDR3 has 15 residues. Germline loops: CDR1 SGHDN, CDR2 FVKESK. Trimming took off 0 bases at V and 0 bases at J, with 6 bases between the two ends. CDR3 in DNA: TGTGCCAGCAGCCAAGAGGGTTTCTCTGGAAACACCATATATTTT. Translation gives CASSQEGFSGNTIYF.

The rearrangement links TRBV11-2 to TRBJ1-4; D ambiguous. Per germline, CDR1 SGHAT and CDR2 FQNNGV. The CDR3 is 15 residues long. V lost 1 base to trimming and J lost 1 base, with 7 bases between them. Here the CDR3 DNA reads TGTGCCAGCAGCTTAGGGGAGAAAACTAATGAAAAACTGTTTTTT. Amino acids: CASSLGEKTNEKLFF.

This clone was counted only a few times. The chain combines TRBV5-1 with TRBJ1-1; D not certain. CDR1 SGHRS and CDR2 YFSETQ come from the germline V gene. CDR3 length: 14 residues. Between the trimmed V and J ends, which lost 0 bases and 5 bases, there was a span of 11 bases. The CDR3 nucleotides are TGCGCCAGCAGCTTGGCCGGCAGCGGAACTGAAGCTTTCTTT. Translation: CASSLAGSGTEAFF.

The chain couples TRBV7-3 to TRBJ1-1, with D maybe TRBD1 (5 bases). The CDR3 runs to 12 residues. Germline V CDR1 and CDR2: SGHTA, FQGTGA. Trimming took off 4 bases at V and 5 bases at J, with 8 bases between the two ends. This CDR3 reads CASSSWGTEAFF. The CDR3 nucleotides are TGTGCCAGCAGCTCTTGGGGGACTGAAGCTTTCTTT. The whole variable domain, filled in from reference TRBV7-3 and TRBJ1-1, reads GAGVSQTPSNKVTEKGKYVELRCDPISGHTALYWYRQSLGQGPEFLIYFQGTGAADDSGLPNDRFFAVRPEGSVSTLKIQRTERGDSAVYLCASSSWGTEAFFGQGTRLTVV.

The V call is TRBV21-1, the J call TRBJ1-6. TRBV21-1 is marked as a pseudogene. This CDR3 comprises 12 residues. Here the CDR3 DNA reads TGTGCCAGCCCCTCCGACAATTCACCCCTCCACTTT. It translates to CASPSDNSPLHF.

The CDR3 region is CAISEEQGTYNEQFF. The CDR3 DNA sequence: TGTGCCATCAGTGAGGAACAGGGAACCTACAATGAGCAGTTCTTC. The chain combines TRBV10-3 with TRBJ2-1, with a tentative D call TRBD1 (6 bases). V lost 2 bases and J 2 bases, leaving 10 bases between the germline ends. This CDR3 spans 15 amino acids. CDR1 is ENHRY and CDR2 is SYGVKD in the germline V gene.

The chain is built from TRBV10-3 and TRBJ1-1; the D is unclear. CDR3 size: 13 residues. Germline CDR1 and CDR2: ENHRY and SYGVKD. V lost 2 bases and J lost 5, with 9 bases in between. CDR3 coding DNA: TGTGCCATCAGTGAGGGAGCAAGGACTGAAGCTTTCTTT. It is translated as CAISEGARTEAFF.